One and the same sample provided the 21 T cell receptor beta chains below, sequenced in a study of T cell responses to AZD1222 COVID-19 vaccine. Sequencing was performed with immunoSEQ multiplex PCR; in TCRdb, only in-frame clones are kept and a portion is missing. Among under 150,000 clones listed, less than 90% were seen once. Sample: peripheral blood, taken on day 0 of AZD1222 vaccination. Source of these receptors: an adult in good health.

The chain employs TRBV11-3 and TRBJ2-7; D is tentatively TRBD1 or TRBD2 (5 bases each). Deletions cut 5 bases from V and 6 bases from J, with 14 bases between. The germline V gene has CDR1 SGHNT and CDR2 YENEEA. This CDR3 contains 13 residues. The CDR3 reads CASSPVRGGEQYF. The CDR3 nucleotides read TGTGCCAGCAGCCCGGTGAGGGGTGGCGAGCAGTACTTC.

The genes are TRBV7-2 and TRBJ1-5; no firm D call. This CDR3 has 15 residues. Trimming left V 6 bases short and J 7 bases short, with 19 bases between. CDR1 is SGHTA and CDR2 is FQGNSA in the germline V gene. CDR3 in DNA: TGTGCCAGCAGTCGTCAGACCGGGCTCGGGCAGCCCCAGCATTTT. Its protein product is CASSRQTGLGQPQHF.

The chain employs TRBV6-5 and TRBJ2-5; D remains unclear. The ends were cut back, 4 bases at V and 0 bases at J, with 9 bases in the middle. CDR3 length: 14 residues. Germline assignment: CDR1 MNHEY and CDR2 SVGAGI. The CDR3 DNA is TGTGCCAGCAGTTGGGAACGGGACCAAGAGACCCAGTACTTC. Its translation: CASSWERDQETQYF.

This rearrangement joins TRBV3-1 (or the pseudogene TRBV3-2) to TRBJ1-1, with 7 bases aligning to TRBD1. CDR1 and CDR2 from the germline V gene are LGHDT and YNNKEL (reference sequence). The CDR3 is 15 residues long. The ends lost 4 bases at V and 10 bases at J; junction bases unmatched: 15. The DNA for the CDR3 is TGTGCCAGCAGCCTAGGGCCCCCCCGGGACAGAGGAGCTTTCTTT. It codes for CASSLGPPRDRGAFF.

This chain connects TRBV5-8 to TRBJ1-4, with TRBD1 matching 7 bases. Trimming removed 4 bases from V and 10 bases from J; junction bases left unmatched: 10. Germline lookup yields CDR1 SGHTS and CDR2 YDEGEE. The CDR3 totals 14 residues. CDR3 sequence (DNA): TGTGCCAGCAGCGTGGACAGGCAAGGGATAAAACTGTTTTTT. This gives the protein CASSVDRQGIKLFF.

The chain links TRBV9 to TRBJ2-2, with a tentative D call TRBD1 (5 bases). The germline CDR1 and CDR2 sequences are SGDLS and YYNGEE. This CDR3 comprises 16 residues. V lost 0 bases and J lost 1, with 10 bases in between. CDR3 protein: CASSVGAQGNTGELFF. The CDR3 bases are TGTGCCAGCAGCGTAGGGGCCCAGGGGAACACCGGGGAGCTGTTTTTT.

The chain joins TRBV28 to TRBJ2-1; 8 bases are shared with TRBD1. The CDR3 covers 15 residues. The V gene end was trimmed by 6 bases and the J gene end by 4 bases; junction bases not matched to a gene: 8. CDR1 MDHEN and CDR2 SYDVKM come from the germline V gene. CDR3 coding DNA: TGTGCCAGCAGAGGCGACAGGGGTAAATACAATGAGCAGTTCTTC. Translating it yields CASRGDRGKYNEQFF.

This clone was observed many times. The rearrangement links TRBV9 to TRBJ1-2; D remains unclear. V lost 0 bases to trimming and J lost 8 bases, with 11 bases between them. The germline CDR1 and CDR2 sequences are SGDLS and YYNGEE. The CDR3 extends over 13 amino acids. This CDR3 reads CASSVAYGRGYTF. The CDR3 DNA reads as TGTGCCAGCAGCGTAGCCTACGGGAGGGGCTACACCTTC.

This clone was counted once. The rearrangement links TRBV5-1 to TRBJ2-2; 8 bases map to TRBD2. Germline CDR1 SGHRS, CDR2 YFSETQ. With V trimmed by 3 bases and J by 0 bases, 7 bases remained unmatched. The CDR3 extends over 17 amino acids. As DNA, the CDR3 is TGCGCCAGCAGCTGGGGCGGTAGCGGGGCGAACACCGGGGAGCTGTTTTTT. It is translated as CASSWGGSGANTGELFF.

The chain uses TRBV5-5 and TRBJ1-1; the D is unclear. The CDR3 covers 14 residues. Per germline, CDR1 SGHKS and CDR2 YYEKEE (reference sequence). V lost 3 bases to trimming and J lost 8 bases, with 17 bases between them. The CDR3 loop is CASSSGMLMGEAFF. CDR3 DNA: TGTGCCAGCAGCTCGGGGATGTTAATGGGAGAAGCTTTCTTT.

The chain has TRBV24-1 and TRBJ1-2; D might be TRBD1 (5 bases). Germline V gives CDR1 KGHDR, CDR2 SFDVKD. Trimming left V 4 bases short and J 5 bases short, with 7 bases between. This CDR3 contains 12 residues. CDR3 bases: TGTGCCACCAGTGAGGGGGTTTATGGCTACACCTTC. Its translation is CATSEGVYGYTF.

The gene calls are TRBV19 and TRBJ1-4; D may be TRBD1 (5 bases). The CDR3 length is 13 residues. The V gene's germline CDR1 is LNHDA and CDR2 SQIVND (reference sequence). V was trimmed by 6 bases and J by 2 bases, leaving 7 bases between them. Here the CDR3 reads CASRKGTNEKLFF. CDR3 DNA sequence: TGTGCCAGTAGAAAGGGGACTAATGAAAAACTGTTTTTT.

The rearrangement joins TRBV3-1 (or the pseudogene TRBV3-2) to TRBJ2-3, with TRBD1 identical over 7 bases. V lost 2 bases to trimming and J lost 2 bases; unmatched junction nucleotides: 16. Germline loops: CDR1 LGHDT, CDR2 YNNKEL (reference sequence). The CDR3 covers 19 residues. This CDR3 reads CASSQRPTGPVEYTDTQYF. CDR3 sequence (DNA): TGTGCCAGCAGCCAAAGACCGACAGGGCCGGTCGAGTACACAGATACGCAGTATTTT.

The CDR3 spells CASSLRLAGSDTQYF. DNA for the CDR3: TGTGCCAGCAGCTTGCGACTAGCGGGGTCGGATACGCAGTATTTT. The V gene is TRBV5-4, the J gene TRBJ2-3, with TRBD2 matching over 11 bases. Germline-derived CDR1 and CDR2 are SGHNT and YYREEE (reference sequence). Trimming removed 1 base from V and 6 bases from J; junction bases left unmatched: 4. The CDR3 covers 15 residues.

The chain uses TRBV27 and TRBJ2-3; possibly TRBD1 for D (6 bases). The V gene's germline CDR1 is MNHEY and CDR2 SMNVEV (reference sequence). This CDR3 is built from 14 residues. V was shortened by 5 bases and J by 2 bases, with 11 bases between the two germline ends. The CDR3 sequence: CASSGQTDTDTQYF. Here the CDR3 DNA reads TGTGCCAGCAGTGGACAGACCGACACAGATACGCAGTATTTT.

This chain connects TRBV18 to TRBJ1-5, with D possibly TRBD1 on 5 matching bases. V lost 7 bases and J 5 bases, leaving 12 bases between the germline ends. This CDR3 spans 13 amino acids. CDR1 and CDR2 from the germline V gene are KGHSH and LQKENI. CDR3 residues: CASLTEEHQPQHF. In nucleotides, the CDR3 is TGTGCCAGCTTGACAGAAGAACATCAGCCCCAGCATTTT.

This clone has a single count. The rearrangement links TRBV19 to TRBJ1-2; 9 nucleotides match TRBD1. Germline V gene data show CDR1 as LNHDA and CDR2 as SQIVND (reference sequence). The CDR3 loop spans 12 amino acids. Trimming removed 7 bases from V and 4 bases from J; junction bases left unmatched: 1. For the CDR3, the DNA is TGTGCCAGTAAGGGACAGGGCTATGGCTACACCTTC. As protein: CASKGQGYGYTF.

In its sample, this clone was seen a few times. The rearrangement links TRBV2 to TRBJ2-5; TRBD1 is a possible D gene (6 bases). This CDR3 comprises 14 residues. The germline CDR1 and CDR2 sequences are SNHLY and FYNNEI. Trimming took off 6 bases at V and 2 bases at J, with 13 bases between the two ends. The CDR3 sequence is CASRQGLGQETQYF. The CDR3 nucleotides read TGTGCCAGCAGGCAGGGGTTGGGGCAAGAGACCCAGTACTTC.

V usage is TRBV9 and J usage is TRBJ1-6; 7 bases are shared with TRBD1. The CDR3 totals 14 residues. Germline V CDR1 and CDR2: SGDLS, YYNGEE. Trimming cost V 3 bases and J 8 bases; bases outside gene matches: 5. The CDR3 nucleotides read TGTGCCAGCAGCGCCAGGGGGGCTTATTCACCCCTCCACTTT. It yields the protein CASSARGAYSPLHF.

The V and J genes are TRBV7-9 and TRBJ2-7; D assignment may be TRBD1 or TRBD2 (5 bases each). Trimming cost V 7 bases and J 3 bases, with 13 bases left between them. The CDR3 length is 13 residues. In germline, CDR1 is SEHNR, CDR2 FQNEAQ (reference sequence). This CDR3 is CASTRAGNYEQYF. DNA for the CDR3: TGTGCCAGCACGAGGGCAGGGAACTACGAGCAGTACTTC.

The rearrangement joins TRBV23-1 to TRBJ1-1; possible D gene TRBD1, 5 bases. TRBV23-1 is known as an ORF, though its function is uncertain. CDR3 length equals 15 residues. V was pared by 6 bases and J by 4 bases, with 18 bases between. The CDR3 sequence: CASSDQHRCSTEAFF. CDR3 in DNA: TGCGCCAGCAGCGACCAGCACAGGTGCTCCACTGAAGCTTTCTTT.